The entry below gives a single T cell receptor beta chain sequence along with its context. The germline gene is not matched at one end of the junction; a read error may be the cause. The entry originates in a study of tumor-infiltrating lymphocytes in primary liver carcinoma. The roughly 18-32 mg bulk tissue piece was not sorted before simultaneous RNA and DNA extraction. The CDR3 loop spans 15 amino acids. Starting material of roughly 550 ng total RNA yielded TCR beta cDNA via a constant-region primer. It was through three nested multiplex PCR rounds of slightly modified ARM-PCR that TCR beta libraries arose. Running 10 cycles apiece, the first two PCR rounds relied on TRBV1-TRBV30 forward primers together with a C-beta reverse primer. TCRdb reprocessed the multiplex PCR reads via MiXCR and lists one record per CDR3 protein. Seen here are 90,000 to 150,000 distinct CDR3 sequences, around 70% observed once, and the top ten hold more than 8%.

The sample was tumor-adjacent normal liver tissue. This clonotype was obtained from an older woman with primary liver carcinoma and hepatitis B virus infection. V gene TRBV12-3 or TRBV12-4 combines with J gene TRBJ1-5; D is uncertain. For the CDR3, the DNA is TGTGCCAGCAGTCCGAGACGCAATAGCAATCAGCCCCACCATTTT. Translating gives CASSPRRNSNQPHHF.